Reported below is one TCR beta chain. As yet, its antigen is unknown. This sample is drawn from a study of vaccination effects on CD4 cells after COVID-19. Assay used: immunoSEQ multiplex PCR; TCRdb lists only in-frame clones, some missing. The table lists tens of thousands of clones, under 75% of them singletons. The CDR3 spans 14 residues. V dropped 3 bases and J dropped 4 bases, with 12 bases sitting between them. Germline V gene sequence: CDR1 LNHDA, CDR2 SQIVND (reference sequence). Under the ViraFEST assay, PBMC were stimulated with viral peptide pools so that antigen-specific CD4+ T cells expanded. Sequencing was performed afterwards. Researchers isolated CD4+ T cells once about eleven days of culture had elapsed. Nucleocapsid antibody tests were negative, and the vaccine recipients had no prior SARS-CoV-2 infection. The authors replaced half the medium with IL-2 medium on days 3 and 7.

The source was CD4+ T cells from PBMCs cultured with HCoV-OC43 spike peptides, collected before COVID-19 vaccination. This sample's subset: HCoV-OC43 spike overlapping peptide pool stimulation. This chain joins TRBV19 and TRBJ1-2, with D maybe TRBD1 (5 bases). The clonotype comes from a human donor who received a COVID-19 vaccine. This CDR3 is CASSIGGQGYGYTF. The CDR3 DNA sequence: TGTGCCAGTAGTATCGGAGGGCAGGGCTATGGCTACACCTTC.